Listed here are 18 T cell receptor beta chains from one sample, sequenced in a study of cytomegalovirus exposure and HLA in healthy donors. The protocol was immunoSEQ multiplex PCR, while the TCRdb copy is restricted to in-frame clones and leaves out a portion. The repertoire consists of under 150,000 clones, with 85% to 90% occurring once and the leading ten covering roughly 9.4%. Sample: PBMCs. The receptors come from a man between 18 and 29 years old in good health and CMV-seropositive.

The rearrangement uses TRBV7-8 and TRBJ2-1; a possible D gene is TRBD2 (6 bases). This CDR3 region has 13 residues. Germline V lookup: CDR1 SGHVS, CDR2 FQNEAQ. Trimming took 6 bases from V and 5 from J, leaving 11 bases between them. The CDR3 loop reads CASRRDRNNEQFF. The CDR3 DNA sequence: TGTGCCAGCAGGCGGGACCGGAACAATGAGCAGTTCTTC.

The chain joins TRBV6-1 to TRBJ2-7; 8 nucleotides align to TRBD1. With 6 bases clipped from V and 2 bases from J, the junction kept 6 bases outside the gene matches. The CDR3 consists of 14 residues. Germline values: CDR1 MNHNS, CDR2 SASEGT. The CDR3 spells CASRAGGSAYEQYF. The CDR3 nucleotides read TGTGCCAGCAGGGCAGGGGGCAGCGCCTACGAGCAGTACTTC.

The V gene is TRBV10-3, the J gene TRBJ2-5; D is unclear. Germline lookup yields CDR1 ENHRY and CDR2 SYGVKD. Trimming pared 5 bases from V and 0 bases from J, leaving 10 bases between. The CDR3 contains 14 residues. Here the CDR3 DNA reads TGTGCCATCAGTCAGAATACTAACCAAGAGACCCAGTACTTC. It codes for CAISQNTNQETQYF.

This clone was seen many times. The same CDR3 is also encoded by other DNA sequences in this sample. This chain connects TRBV4-2 to TRBJ2-7; D remains unclear. Germline CDR1 and CDR2: LGHNA and YNFKEQ. This CDR3 has 13 amino acids. V was pared by 2 bases and J by 0 bases, with 5 bases between. The chain's CDR3 is CASSQTGSYEQYF. The CDR3 DNA sequence: TGTGCCAGCAGCCAAACGGGCTCCTACGAGCAGTACTTC.

The V gene is TRBV18, the J gene TRBJ1-1; 7 nucleotides line up with TRBD1. The CDR3 extends over 16 amino acids. The V gene end was trimmed by 6 bases and the J gene end by 5 bases; junction bases not matched to a gene: 15. CDR1 and CDR2 from the germline V gene are KGHSH and LQKENI. The CDR3 coding sequence is TGTGCCAGCTCCGCGTCCAGGGACAGTGGTGGAACTGAAGCTTTCTTT. This gives the protein CASSASRDSGGTEAFF.

The V call is TRBV5-1, the J call TRBJ2-2; a weak D match, TRBD1 (5 bases). Germline CDR1 SGHRS, CDR2 YFSETQ. This CDR3 has 15 residues. Trimming pared 4 bases from V and 1 base from J, leaving 11 bases between. The CDR3 bases are TGCGCCAGCAGCCAAACCGGACAGAACACCGGGGAGCTGTTTTTT. Translation gives CASSQTGQNTGELFF. The variable domain in full, with the rest retrieved from reference TRBV5-1 and TRBJ2-2, is KAGVTQTPRYLIKTRGQQVTLSCSPISGHRSVSWYQQTPGQGLQFLFEYFSETQRNKGNFPGRFSGRQFSNSRSEMNVSTLELGDSALYLCASSQTGQNTGELFFGEGSRLTVL.

This rearrangement joins TRBV5-4 to TRBJ2-5, with 7 bases that match TRBD2. The CDR3 extends over 15 amino acids. Germline V gene sequence: CDR1 SGHNT, CDR2 YYREEE (reference sequence). With V trimmed by 4 bases and J by 3 bases, 9 bases remained unmatched. DNA for the CDR3: TGTGCCAGCAGCCGCTTAGGGAGGGATGAAGAGACCCAGTACTTC. Residues: CASSRLGRDEETQYF.

The rearrangement uses TRBV9 and TRBJ2-5, with 7 bases aligning to TRBD2. Germline CDR1 reads SGDLS; CDR2 reads YYNGEE. This CDR3 is 15 amino acids long. J gave up 2 bases and V 3 bases, and 7 bases lay outside the gene matches. CDR3 coding DNA: TGTGCCAGCAGCGCCAAGACTAGCTGGCAAGAGACCCAGTACTTC. Translated, it gives CASSAKTSWQETQYF.

The chain employs TRBV6-1 and TRBJ1-2; D might be TRBD1 (5 bases). Germline V lookup: CDR1 MNHNS, CDR2 SASEGT. V shed 4 bases and J shed 7 bases, with 10 bases lying between them. This CDR3 region has 12 residues. CDR3 DNA: TGTGCCAGCAGTGGGGGCTCCGGTGGCTACACCTTC. The encoded protein is CASSGGSGGYTF.

This chain connects TRBV18 to TRBJ2-1, with TRBD2 matching 10 bases. Trimming took 4 bases from V and 4 from J; bases not matched to a gene: 13. Germline V gene sequence: CDR1 KGHSH, CDR2 LQKENI. This CDR3 has 18 amino acids. The CDR3: CASSRMRAGLAIYNEQFF. CDR3 DNA sequence: TGTGCCAGCTCACGGATGCGAGCGGGACTAGCGATATACAATGAGCAGTTCTTC. The variable domain in full, with the rest retrieved from reference TRBV18 and TRBJ2-1, is NAGVMQNPRHLVRRRGQEARLRCSPMKGHSHVYWYRQLPEEGLKFMVYLQKENIIDESGMPKERFSAEFPKEGPSILRIQQVVRGDSAAYFCASSRMRAGLAIYNEQFFGPGTRLTVL.

This clone appeared a few times. The rearrangement joins TRBV5-6 to TRBJ1-1, with D possibly TRBD1 on 6 matching bases. The CDR3 contains 12 residues. Germline V gene data show CDR1 as SGHDT and CDR2 as YYEEEE. Deletions cut 4 bases from V and 8 bases from J, with 12 bases between. The CDR3 DNA reads TGTGCCAGCAGCCTCGGGACATTCGAAGCTTTCTTT. Protein: CASSLGTFEAFF.

This clone was seen a handful of times. This chain links TRBV6-1 with TRBJ1-3; possibly TRBD1 for D (5 bases). Trimming shortened V by 5 bases and J by 12 bases, and 14 bases separated the two germline ends. In germline, CDR1 is MNHNS, CDR2 SASEGT. This CDR3 contains 12 residues. The CDR3 reads CASSPDRFIIYF. DNA for the CDR3: TGTGCCAGCAGTCCAGACAGATTTATCATATATTTT.

The chain couples TRBV5-4 to TRBJ2-1, with 10 bases fitting TRBD1. The CDR3 sequence is 15 residues long. The V gene end was trimmed by 2 bases and the J gene end by 8 bases; junction bases not matched to a gene: 7. Germline CDR1 reads SGHNT; CDR2 reads YYREEE (reference sequence). The CDR3 sequence: CASSLDRGRSDEQFF. CDR3 nucleotide sequence: TGTGCCAGCAGCTTAGACAGGGGGCGTAGCGATGAGCAGTTCTTC.

The J gene is TRBJ2-6, the V gene TRBV5-1; 10 bases are shared with TRBD1. The trim removed 1 base at V and 4 bases at J, leaving 8 bases unmatched. The CDR3 is 18 amino acids. CDR1 is SGHRS and CDR2 is YFSETQ in the germline V gene. CDR3: CASSLTRQGAQGANVLTF. In DNA, the CDR3 is TGCGCCAGCAGCTTGACCCGACAGGGGGCGCAAGGGGCCAACGTCCTGACTTTC.

Here the CDR3 reads CASSPATGRGTEAFF. As DNA, the CDR3 is TGTGCCAGCTCACCGGCGACAGGGAGAGGAACTGAAGCTTTCTTT. The chain recombines TRBV18 with TRBJ1-1; 7 nucleotides match TRBD1. The CDR3 is 15 amino acids. The V segment lost 3 bases and the J segment 5 bases; nucleotides outside the gene matches: 9. CDR1 KGHSH and CDR2 LQKENI come from the germline V gene.

The rearrangement links TRBV2 to TRBJ2-3; the match to TRBD2 covers 9 bases. The germline CDR1 and CDR2 sequences are SNHLY and FYNNEI. V was clipped by 5 bases and J by 3 bases; unmatched bases: 3. This CDR3 is built from 14 residues. The DNA of the CDR3 is TGTGCCAGCAGTCCGGGACTAGCTACAGATACGCAGTATTTT. Its translation: CASSPGLATDTQYF.

V and J are TRBV6-5 and TRBJ1-2; 9 positions agree with TRBD1. V lost 7 bases and J lost 7; bases outside the gene matches: 7. CDR1 is MNHEY and CDR2 is SVGAGI in the germline V gene. CDR3 length equals 13 residues. The CDR3 bases are TGTGCCAGCACTAACAGGGGGCAGCTTGGCTACACCTTC. As protein: CASTNRGQLGYTF.

The rearrangement joins TRBV5-1 to TRBJ1-1; 7 bases fit TRBD1. There are 18 residues in the CDR3. With 0 bases clipped from V and 0 bases from J, the junction kept 11 bases outside the gene matches. Germline V gives CDR1 SGHRS, CDR2 YFSETQ. The CDR3 DNA reads TGCGCCAGCAGCTTGGCCTATGGGACAGCCAATATGAACACTGAAGCTTTCTTT. As protein: CASSLAYGTANMNTEAFF.